The text below deals with one T cell receptor (beta chain). Its matching antigen is unknown. Sequencing used immunoSEQ multiplex PCR; TCRdb keeps in-frame clones, though not all of them. The top ten hold around 24% of the sample, which has under 1 million clones, around 92% seen once. This sample is part of a study of shared clonotypes between healthy human individuals. Study in general: Three plates were used per donor for CD4 naive, three for CD4 memory, two for CD8 naive and one for CD8 memory. Findings of the study overall: Sample collection involved blood only; tissue repertoires are likely different. In contrast to clonotypes shared by all four donors, non-shared clonotypes had lower generation probabilities.

Naive CD8 populations comprised CD45RO-negative cells positively selected for CCR7, excluding terminally differentiated effector memory CD45RA+ cells. The V segment lost 5 bases and the J segment 9 bases; nucleotides outside the gene matches: 9. The CDR3 is made up of 14 amino acids. CDR1 SNHLY and CDR2 FYNNEI come from the germline V gene. The sample was naive CD8+ T cells sorted from blood. This receptor was taken from a man aged 25 to 40 in good health. V is TRBV2 and J is TRBJ2-7; 11 positions agree with TRBD1. The CDR3 sequence: CASSQPGQGVPQYF. The CDR3 DNA reads as TGTGCCAGCAGTCAGCCGGGACAGGGGGTCCCGCAGTACTTC. The full variable domain, completed using reference TRBV2 and TRBJ2-7, is EPEVTQTPSHQVTQMGQEVILRCVPISNHLYFYWYRQILGQKVEFLVSFYNNEISEKSEIFDDQFSVERPDGSNFTLKIRSTKLEDSAMYFCASSQPGQGVPQYFGPGTRLTVT.